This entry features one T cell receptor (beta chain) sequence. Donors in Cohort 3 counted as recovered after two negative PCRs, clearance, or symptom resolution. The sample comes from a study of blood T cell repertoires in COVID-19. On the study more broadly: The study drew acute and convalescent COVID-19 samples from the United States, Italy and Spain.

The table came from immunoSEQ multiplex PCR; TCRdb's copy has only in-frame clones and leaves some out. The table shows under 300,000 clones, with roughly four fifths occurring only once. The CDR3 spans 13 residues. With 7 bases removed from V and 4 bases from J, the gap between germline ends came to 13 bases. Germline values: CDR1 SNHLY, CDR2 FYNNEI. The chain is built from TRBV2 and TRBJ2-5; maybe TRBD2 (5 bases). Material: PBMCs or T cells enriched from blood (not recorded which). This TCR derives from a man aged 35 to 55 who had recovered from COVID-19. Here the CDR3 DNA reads TGTGCCAGCACACTAGGTTTGAGAGAGACCCAGTACTTC. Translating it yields CASTLGLRETQYF. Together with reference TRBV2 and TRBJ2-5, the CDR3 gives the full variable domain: EPEVTQTPSHQVTQMGQEVILRCVPISNHLYFYWYRQILGQKVEFLVSFYNNEISEKSEIFDDQFSVERPDGSNFTLKIRSTKLEDSAMYFCASTLGLRETQYFGPGTRLLVL.